These T cell receptor beta chains were read from a single sample in a study of technical replicates of blood from several donors. Profiled with immunoSEQ multiplex PCR; TCRdb holds only in-frame clones, not every one. Among 54,000 or so clones listed, about 95% were seen once. Specimen: T cells isolated from PBMCs. These receptors all stem from a human donor in good health. Each CDR3 is given with its conserved first and last residue. The D gene is left open where the match is weak. The size of a clone is reported for some rows only, either as once, few or many, or as a class for expanded clones.

V gene: TRBV10-2; clone size: -; J gene: TRBJ1-1; D gene: -; CDR3 DNA: TGCGCCAGCAGTGGCAAGTGGGAGGTGAACACTGAAGCTTTCTTT; CDR3 protein: CASSGKWEVNTEAFF
V gene: TRBV29-1; clone size: -; J gene: TRBJ2-3; D gene: TRBD2; CDR3 DNA: TGCAGCGTGAGTCTAGCGGGAGATGTCCTGGATACGCAGTATTTT; CDR3 protein: CSVSLAGDVLDTQYF
V gene: TRBV28; clone size: once; J gene: TRBJ1-4; D gene: -; CDR3 DNA: TGTGCCAGCAGTCCCGGTAGGGGACTGTTTTTT; CDR3 protein: CASSPGRGLFF
V gene: TRBV5-4; clone size: -; J gene: TRBJ2-1; D gene: TRBD1; CDR3 DNA: TGTGCCAGCATCCCGACAGGGTCCAATGAGCAGTTCTTC; CDR3 protein: CASIPTGSNEQFF
V gene: TRBV28; clone size: -; J gene: TRBJ1-5; D gene: -; CDR3 DNA: TGTGCCAGCAGTTTTCCCAGGGGACTAAATCAGCCCCAGCATTTT; CDR3 protein: CASSFPRGLNQPQHF
V gene: TRBV29-1; clone size: -; J gene: TRBJ2-7; D gene: -; CDR3 DNA: TGCAGCGTTAAGGGCGGGATCTCCTACGAGCAGTACTTC; CDR3 protein: CSVKGGISYEQYF
V gene: TRBV15; clone size: once; J gene: TRBJ2-1; D gene: -; CDR3 DNA: TGTGCCACCAGCTCTAGAGAAGACAATGAGCAGTTCTTC; CDR3 protein: CATSSREDNEQFF
V gene: TRBV7-6; clone size: once; J gene: TRBJ2-7; D gene: TRBD2; CDR3 DNA: TGTGCCAGCAGCTTAAAAGGACTAGCGGAGAAGCAGTACTTC; CDR3 protein: CASSLKGLAEKQYF
V gene: TRBV18; clone size: once; J gene: TRBJ1-1; D gene: TRBD1; CDR3 DNA: TGTGCCAGCTCACCACGAGGTGGCGACAGGGCAAACACTGAAGCTTTCTTT; CDR3 protein: CASSPRGGDRANTEAFF
V gene: TRBV18; clone size: -; J gene: TRBJ2-1; D gene: -; CDR3 DNA: TGTGCCAGCTCACCAAAGCGCAATGAGCAGTTCTTC; CDR3 protein: CASSPKRNEQFF
V gene: TRBV5-4; clone size: -; J gene: TRBJ1-1; D gene: -; CDR3 DNA: TGTGCCAGCAGCTTCGGACTGTCGATGGATCCTGAAGCTTTCTTT; CDR3 protein: CASSFGLSMDPEAFF
V gene: TRBV7-9; clone size: -; J gene: TRBJ2-3; D gene: TRBD2; CDR3 DNA: TGTGCCAGCAGCTCCCTAGCGGGGGGCCCAGATACGCAGTATTTT; CDR3 protein: CASSSLAGGPDTQYF
V gene: TRBV10-3; clone size: -; J gene: TRBJ1-2; D gene: TRBD1; CDR3 DNA: TGTGCCATCAGTGAGTTGGGGACAGGGGTCTATGGCTACACCTTC; CDR3 protein: CAISELGTGVYGYTF
V gene: TRBV10-3; clone size: -; J gene: TRBJ1-2; D gene: TRBD1; CDR3 DNA: TGTGCCATCGGGAATCCTGACAGGGAAGGCTACACCTTC; CDR3 protein: CAIGNPDREGYTF
V gene: TRBV9; clone size: -; J gene: TRBJ2-3; D gene: TRBD2; CDR3 DNA: TGTGCCAGCAGCGTATTCGGGGGGGCCACAGATACGCAGTATTTT; CDR3 protein: CASSVFGGATDTQYF
V gene: TRBV7-9; clone size: -; J gene: TRBJ1-6; D gene: -; CDR3 DNA: TGTGCCAGCAGCTTAGGTAACAGGGTCGGAAGTGCGTCACCCCTCCACTTT; CDR3 protein: CASSLGNRVGSASPLHF
V gene: TRBV29-1; clone size: -; J gene: TRBJ2-5; D gene: -; CDR3 DNA: TGCAGCGTTGAGACAGAGGAGACCCAGTACTTC; CDR3 protein: CSVETEETQYF
V gene: TRBV7-8; clone size: once; J gene: TRBJ2-5; D gene: -; CDR3 DNA: TGTGCCAGCAGCCCTCGACGTGCTAGGAAATGGGAGACCCAGTACTTC; CDR3 protein: CASSPRRARKWETQYF
V gene: TRBV4-1; clone size: -; J gene: TRBJ2-4; D gene: TRBD2; CDR3 DNA: TGCGCCAGCAGCCAAGATCGAGCGGGAGGGCCGGCCAAAAACATTCAGTACTTC; CDR3 protein: CASSQDRAGGPAKNIQYF
V gene: TRBV14; clone size: -; J gene: TRBJ2-7; D gene: TRBD2; CDR3 DNA: TGTGCCAGCACCAAATCCGGGGGGAAGGTCAACGAGCAGTACTTC; CDR3 protein: CASTKSGGKVNEQYF
V gene: TRBV28; clone size: -; J gene: TRBJ2-3; D gene: -; CDR3 DNA: TGTGCCACCACATTCACAGATACGCAGTATTTT; CDR3 protein: CATTFTDTQYF
V gene: TRBV11-3; clone size: -; J gene: TRBJ2-7; D gene: -; CDR3 DNA: TGTGCCAGCAGCCTGGGTGGGCGCTCCTACGAGCAGTACTTC; CDR3 protein: CASSLGGRSYEQYF
V gene: TRBV6-5; clone size: -; J gene: TRBJ1-3; D gene: -; CDR3 DNA: TGTGCCAGCAGCGAGCACGGAGGGGATGAAAACACCATATATTTT; CDR3 protein: CASSEHGGDENTIYF
V gene: TRBV5-4; clone size: -; J gene: TRBJ2-3; D gene: TRBD2; CDR3 DNA: TGTGCCAGCAGCTCCCCATGGACTAGCGGGGACACAGATACGCAGTATTTT; CDR3 protein: CASSSPWTSGDTDTQYF
V gene: TRBV28; clone size: -; J gene: TRBJ2-7; D gene: -; CDR3 DNA: TGTGCCAGCAAGGGACACGGAGGACTGTACGAGCAGTACTTC; CDR3 protein: CASKGHGGLYEQYF
V gene: TRBV6-5; clone size: -; J gene: TRBJ2-7; D gene: TRBD1; CDR3 DNA: TGTGCCAGCCGGGACAGACGTCAAATTCCCTACGAGCAGTACTTC; CDR3 protein: CASRDRRQIPYEQYF
V gene: TRBV5-6; clone size: -; J gene: TRBJ1-5; D gene: TRBD1; CDR3 DNA: TGTGCCAGCAGCCGGACAGGTAGCAATCAGCCCCAGCATTTT; CDR3 protein: CASSRTGSNQPQHF
V gene: TRBV18; clone size: -; J gene: TRBJ1-5; D gene: -; CDR3 DNA: TGTGCCAGCTCACCTAGAGGCGACGGCAATCAGCCCCAGCATTTT; CDR3 protein: CASSPRGDGNQPQHF
V gene: TRBV18; clone size: -; J gene: TRBJ1-1; D gene: TRBD1; CDR3 DNA: TGTGCCAGCTCACCCATGGGCAGGGGGTTGGACACTGAAGCTTTCTTT; CDR3 protein: CASSPMGRGLDTEAFF
V gene: TRBV11-2; clone size: -; J gene: TRBJ2-7; D gene: -; CDR3 DNA: TGTGCCAGCAGCCCACGGACCCGACAGAGCTCCTACGAGCAGTACTTC; CDR3 protein: CASSPRTRQSSYEQYF
V gene: TRBV6-5; clone size: once; J gene: TRBJ1-2; D gene: -; CDR3 DNA: TGTGCCAGCAGGGGGAACGGGAAGGACTATGGCTACACCTTC; CDR3 protein: CASRGNGKDYGYTF
V gene: TRBV28; clone size: -; J gene: TRBJ2-4; D gene: TRBD2; CDR3 DNA: TGTGCCAGCACCCCGGGGGGCAAAAACATTCAGTACTTC; CDR3 protein: CASTPGGKNIQYF
V gene: TRBV10-1; clone size: -; J gene: TRBJ2-1; D gene: TRBD2; CDR3 DNA: TGCGCCAGCAGCGGAGCTAGCGGGCACAATGAGCAGTTCTTC; CDR3 protein: CASSGASGHNEQFF
V gene: TRBV6-6; clone size: -; J gene: TRBJ2-7; D gene: TRBD1; CDR3 DNA: TGTGCCAGCAGTTACGGACAGGGTGCCGAGGCCGAGCAGTACTTC; CDR3 protein: CASSYGQGAEAEQYF
V gene: TRBV15; clone size: -; J gene: TRBJ2-3; D gene: -; CDR3 DNA: TGTGCCACCAGCAGAGATCGGAGGGCGTGGGGTCGGGATACGCAGTATTTT; CDR3 protein: CATSRDRRAWGRDTQYF
V gene: TRBV6-5; clone size: -; J gene: TRBJ1-1; D gene: -; CDR3 DNA: TGTGCCAGCAGTTATTCCTTCGGGGTTTACACTGAAGCTTTCTTT; CDR3 protein: CASSYSFGVYTEAFF
V gene: TRBV28; clone size: -; J gene: TRBJ2-4; D gene: -; CDR3 DNA: TGTGCCAGCAGTTTCGGTGGCAAAAACATTCAGTACTTC; CDR3 protein: CASSFGGKNIQYF
V gene: TRBV5-4; clone size: -; J gene: TRBJ1-1; D gene: TRBD1; CDR3 DNA: TGTGCCAGCAGCTTGGAGGGGGCGCTCACTGAAGCTTTCTTT; CDR3 protein: CASSLEGALTEAFF
V gene: TRBV10-3; clone size: -; J gene: TRBJ2-3; D gene: -; CDR3 DNA: TGTGCCATCAGTGAGTTCAGGGAGCAGTATTTT; CDR3 protein: CAISEFREQYF
V gene: TRBV9; clone size: -; J gene: TRBJ2-7; D gene: TRBD2; CDR3 DNA: TGTGCCAGCAGCGTGACCGGGACTAGCGGCTACGAGCAGTACTTC; CDR3 protein: CASSVTGTSGYEQYF
V gene: TRBV18; clone size: few; J gene: TRBJ1-1; D gene: -; CDR3 DNA: TGTGCCAGCTCCCCGGGACACCCGAACACTGAAGCTTTCTTT; CDR3 protein: CASSPGHPNTEAFF
V gene: TRBV28; clone size: -; J gene: TRBJ2-1; D gene: TRBD2; CDR3 DNA: TGTGCCAGCAGTTTGTCAGCGGGGGACAATGAGCAGTTCTTC; CDR3 protein: CASSLSAGDNEQFF
V gene: TRBV5-1; clone size: once; J gene: TRBJ2-6; D gene: -; CDR3 DNA: TGCGCCAGCAGCTTAGGTCAGGCTGGGGCCAACGTCCTGACTTTC; CDR3 protein: CASSLGQAGANVLTF
V gene: TRBV13; clone size: -; J gene: TRBJ2-5; D gene: TRBD2; CDR3 DNA: TGTGCCAGCAGCCAACTAGTTGGGGGGGAGGCCCAGTACTTC; CDR3 protein: CASSQLVGGEAQYF
V gene: TRBV11-2; clone size: few; J gene: TRBJ2-7; D gene: -; CDR3 DNA: TGTGCCAGCACCAACATCAACGAGCAGTACTTC; CDR3 protein: CASTNINEQYF
V gene: TRBV11-3; clone size: once; J gene: TRBJ2-2; D gene: TRBD1; CDR3 DNA: TGTGCCAGCCTAAGGGACAGGGTAGTCCCGAACACCGGGGAGCTGTTTTTT; CDR3 protein: CASLRDRVVPNTGELFF
V gene: TRBV9; clone size: -; J gene: TRBJ2-3; D gene: TRBD2; CDR3 DNA: TGTGCCAGCAGCCCGAACTTAGCGGGAGTGAGCACAGATACGCAGTATTTT; CDR3 protein: CASSPNLAGVSTDTQYF
V gene: TRBV5-1; clone size: -; J gene: TRBJ2-1; D gene: -; CDR3 DNA: TGCGCCAGCAGCTTGGCGTCAGGGAGGTTAATCAATGAGCAGTTCTTC; CDR3 protein: CASSLASGRLINEQFF
V gene: TRBV13; clone size: -; J gene: TRBJ2-1; D gene: TRBD2; CDR3 DNA: TGTGCCAGCAGCCCCCAGGGTAGCGGGCCCTACAATGAGCAGTTCTTC; CDR3 protein: CASSPQGSGPYNEQFF
V gene: TRBV13; clone size: -; J gene: TRBJ1-3; D gene: TRBD1; CDR3 DNA: TGTGCCAGCAGCCGATCGGGACAGGCACTCTCTGGAAACACCATATATTTT; CDR3 protein: CASSRSGQALSGNTIYF
V gene: TRBV6-5; clone size: -; J gene: TRBJ1-1; D gene: -; CDR3 DNA: TGTGCCAGCAGTTACTCGACGGGGATAGGGAACACTGAAGCTTTCTTT; CDR3 protein: CASSYSTGIGNTEAFF
V gene: TRBV10-3; clone size: few; J gene: TRBJ1-5; D gene: TRBD1; CDR3 DNA: TGTGCCGTACAGGGGCAGGATCAGCCCCAGCATTTT; CDR3 protein: CAVQGQDQPQHF